The 5 T cell receptor beta chains below all came from one sample that was sequenced in a study of Ad26.COV2.S vaccination and SARS-CoV-2 variants (dated by TCRdb to the early 2020s). Library method: the immunoSEQ multiplex PCR assay. TCRdb took over this immuneACCESS table, retaining in-frame rearrangements with V and J assigned. Such tables are incomplete; in checked studies, under half of the missing clones stem from an unresolved V gene, and the remainder is unexplained. The sample table lists about 330,000 clones, about nine tenths of them with a count of one. The leading ten clones occupy 5.5% of the sample. Interpreted using the paper, the treatment or condition label stands for: over 15 received Ad26.COV2.S at low or high dose, single or two shots; about 5 received placebo; per-sample allocation not given. For vaccine and placebo recipients, repertoires were sequenced using samples collected on day 63 after the first injection.

The sequences come from peripheral blood, collected in a trial of Ad26.COV2.S vaccine versus placebo. These receptors all stem from a person aged 18-65 years who received the Ad26.COV2.S COVID-19 vaccine or a placebo.

This chain connects TRBV19 to TRBJ2-1; tentative D call: TRBD2 (6 bases). CDR1 and CDR2 from the germline V gene are LNHDA and SQIVND (reference sequence). The CDR3 contains 14 residues. The germline V and J ends were trimmed by 3 bases and 1 base, with 7 bases remaining between them. This CDR3 reads CASSIRGSYNEQFF. In DNA, the CDR3 is TGTGCCAGTAGTATTCGGGGGTCCTACAATGAGCAGTTCTTC.

This clone was seen once. The gene calls are TRBV27 and TRBJ2-3, with 8 bases fitting TRBD2. CDR1 and CDR2 (germline): MNHEY, SMNVEV (reference sequence). Trimming took 7 bases from V and 2 from J; bases not matched to a gene: 17. The CDR3 extends over 18 amino acids. CDR3 loop: CASKPLAVEPKLTDTQYF. The DNA of the CDR3 is TGTGCCAGCAAGCCACTAGCGGTCGAACCAAAACTCACAGATACGCAGTATTTT.

This clone has ten or more counts. The V gene is TRBV2, the J gene TRBJ1-5; D not resolved. This CDR3 has 15 amino acids. Germline values: CDR1 SNHLY, CDR2 FYNNEI. V was pared by 7 bases and J by 7 bases, with 20 bases between. DNA for the CDR3: TGTGCCAGCAAATGGGAAAGGAGTTTAGGACAGCCCCAGCATTTT. Protein product: CASKWERSLGQPQHF.

This chain joins TRBV9 and TRBJ2-1, with TRBD1 matching over 9 bases. The germline V gene has CDR1 SGDLS and CDR2 YYNGEE. The CDR3 consists of 16 residues. The V and J ends lost 2 bases and 6 bases, in that order; junction bases with no gene match: 9. DNA of the CDR3: TGTGCCAGCAGCGTTAGCTCCGGGACAGGGATCAATGAGCAGTTCTTC. Encoded protein: CASSVSSGTGINEQFF.

This rearrangement joins TRBV7-9 to TRBJ2-1; unclear D gene. This CDR3 comprises 12 residues. The V end was cut by 4 bases, the J end by 7 bases, with 8 bases between. Germline values: CDR1 SEHNR, CDR2 FQNEAQ (reference sequence). CDR3 residues: CASSSLGNEQFF. Written as DNA, the CDR3 is TGTGCCAGCAGCTCTCTTGGGAATGAGCAGTTCTTC.